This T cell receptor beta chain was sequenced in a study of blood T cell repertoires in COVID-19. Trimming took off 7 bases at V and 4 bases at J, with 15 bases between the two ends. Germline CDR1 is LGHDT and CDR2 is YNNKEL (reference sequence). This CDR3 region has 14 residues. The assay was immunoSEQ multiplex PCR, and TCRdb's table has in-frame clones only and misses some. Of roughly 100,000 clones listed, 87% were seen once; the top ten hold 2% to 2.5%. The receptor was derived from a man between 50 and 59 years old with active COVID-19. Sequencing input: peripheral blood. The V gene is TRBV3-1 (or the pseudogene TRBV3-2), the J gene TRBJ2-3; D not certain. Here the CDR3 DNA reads TGTGCCAGCACCAGAAGGAGAGAATCAGATACGCAGTATTTT. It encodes CASTRRRESDTQYF.